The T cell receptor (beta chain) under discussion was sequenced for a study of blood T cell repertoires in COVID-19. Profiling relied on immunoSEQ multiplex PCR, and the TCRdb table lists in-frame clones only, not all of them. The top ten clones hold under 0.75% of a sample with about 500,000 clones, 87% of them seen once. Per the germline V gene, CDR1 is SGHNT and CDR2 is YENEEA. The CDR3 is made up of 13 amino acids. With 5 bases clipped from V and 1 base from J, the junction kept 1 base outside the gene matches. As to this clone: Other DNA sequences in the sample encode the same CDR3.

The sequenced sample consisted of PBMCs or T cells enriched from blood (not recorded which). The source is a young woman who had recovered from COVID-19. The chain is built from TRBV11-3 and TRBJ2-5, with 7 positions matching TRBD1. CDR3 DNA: TGTGCCAGCAGCCGGGACAGCCAAGAGACCCAGTACTTC. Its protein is CASSRDSQETQYF. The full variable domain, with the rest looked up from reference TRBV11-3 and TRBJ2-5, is EAGVVQSPRYKIIEKKQPVAFWCNPISGHNTLYWYLQNLGQGPELLIRYENEEAVDDSQLPKDRFSAERLKGVDSTLKIQPAELGDSAVYLCASSRDSQETQYFGPGTRLLVL.